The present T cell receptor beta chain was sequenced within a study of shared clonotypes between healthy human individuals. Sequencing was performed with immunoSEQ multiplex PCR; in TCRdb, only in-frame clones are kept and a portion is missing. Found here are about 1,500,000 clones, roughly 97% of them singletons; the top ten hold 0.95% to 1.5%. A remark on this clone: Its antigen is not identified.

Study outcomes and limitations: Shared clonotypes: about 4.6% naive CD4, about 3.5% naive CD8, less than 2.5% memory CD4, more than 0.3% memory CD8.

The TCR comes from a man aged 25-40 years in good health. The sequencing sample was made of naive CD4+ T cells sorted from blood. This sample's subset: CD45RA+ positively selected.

For the CDR3, the DNA is TGTGCCTGGAATTCCAAGAAAGGCCTTAATGAAAAACTGTTTTTT. Translated: CAWNSKKGLNEKLFF. The rearrangement joins TRBV30 to TRBJ1-4; D is uncertain. Looked up from germline, CDR1 is GTSNPN and CDR2 is SVGIG (reference sequence). Trimming took off 4 bases at V and 4 bases at J, with 16 bases between the two ends. The CDR3 runs to 15 residues. The full variable domain, with the rest looked up from reference TRBV30 and TRBJ1-4, is SQTIHQWPATLVQPVGSPLSLECTVEGTSNPNLYWYRQAAGRGLQLLFYSVGIGQISSEVPQNLSASRPQDRQFILSSKKLLLSDSGFYLCAWNSKKGLNEKLFFGSGTQLSVL.